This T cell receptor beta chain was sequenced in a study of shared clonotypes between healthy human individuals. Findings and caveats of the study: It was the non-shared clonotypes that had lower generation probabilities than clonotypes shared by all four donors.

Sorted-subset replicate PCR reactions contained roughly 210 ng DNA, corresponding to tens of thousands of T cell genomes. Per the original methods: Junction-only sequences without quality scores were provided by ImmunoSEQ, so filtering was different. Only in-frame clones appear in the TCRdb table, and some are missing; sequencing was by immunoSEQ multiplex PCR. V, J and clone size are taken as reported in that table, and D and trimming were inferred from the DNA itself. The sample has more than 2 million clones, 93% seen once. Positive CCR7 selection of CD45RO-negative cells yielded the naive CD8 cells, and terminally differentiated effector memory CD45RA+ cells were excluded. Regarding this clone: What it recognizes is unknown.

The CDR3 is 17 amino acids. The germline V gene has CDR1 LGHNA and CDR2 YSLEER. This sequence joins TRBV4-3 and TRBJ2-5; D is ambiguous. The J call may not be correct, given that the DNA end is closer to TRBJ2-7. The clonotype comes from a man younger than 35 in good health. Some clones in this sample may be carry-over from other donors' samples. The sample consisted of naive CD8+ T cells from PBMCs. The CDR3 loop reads CASSQDSNGRPFYEQYF. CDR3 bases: TGCGCCAGCAGCCAAGACTCTAATGGCAGACCGTTCTACGAGCAGTACTTC.